Presented here are 23 T cell receptor beta chains from one specimen sequenced in a study of PD-1 blockade in mismatch repair-deficient tumors (dated by TCRdb to the late 2010s). Libraries came from the immunoSEQ multiplex PCR assay. The clones in this table, taken by TCRdb from immuneACCESS, are in-frame only. Not every clone is retained; where verified, under half of the shortfall comes from an unresolved V gene, and the cause of the rest is unknown. In this sample the table shows 38,000 or so clones, more than 75% of which occur a single time. The ten most abundant clones make up approximately 3.9% of the sample. The material was peripheral blood, obtained about 81 weeks after starting pembrolizumab. These receptors were collected from an adult with mismatch repair-deficient cancer.

The chain links TRBV10-2 to TRBJ2-4; 7 nucleotides align to TRBD2. This CDR3 comprises 15 residues. V shed 8 bases, J shed 0 bases, and the junction held 7 bases outside the gene matches. Germline CDR1 is WSHSY and CDR2 is SAAADI. The CDR3 sequence: CASYPSGLAKNIQYF. CDR3 sequence (DNA): TGCGCCAGCTACCCTAGCGGCCTAGCCAAAAACATTCAGTACTTC.

V gene TRBV11-3 combines with J gene TRBJ2-5, with TRBD2 identical over 14 bases. The CDR3 spans 16 residues. Trimming removed 6 bases from V and 5 bases from J; junction bases left unmatched: 8. Germline V lookup: CDR1 SGHNT, CDR2 YENEEA. CDR3 DNA: TGTGCCAGCAGATCCGGGACTAGCGGGAGTTGGGAGACCCAGTACTTC. This codes for CASRSGTSGSWETQYF.

The J gene is TRBJ1-3, the V gene TRBV7-6; D gene unclear. The CDR3 runs to 16 residues. Germline CDR1 SGHVS, CDR2 FNYEAQ. Deletions cut 3 bases from V and 1 base from J, with 13 bases between. The CDR3 sequence: CASSFAAGLSGNTIYF. The CDR3 nucleotides are TGTGCCAGCAGCTTCGCGGCCGGGTTATCTGGAAACACCATATATTTT.

The chain links TRBV30 to TRBJ2-1; D could derive from TRBD1 or TRBD2 (5 bases each). This CDR3 comprises 13 residues. V was pared by 4 bases and J by 12 bases, with 19 bases between. Per the germline V gene, CDR1 is GTSNPN and CDR2 is SVGIG (reference sequence). The CDR3 DNA sequence: TGTGCCTGGACTGCCGGGACCCACACTTGGCAGTTCTTC. Residues: CAWTAGTHTWQFF.

The V gene is TRBV11-1, the J gene TRBJ1-2; 7 nucleotides agree with TRBD1. The V segment lost 1 base and the J segment 7 bases; nucleotides outside the gene matches: 9. There are 15 residues in the CDR3. Per germline, CDR1 SGHAT and CDR2 FQDESV (reference sequence). In DNA form, the CDR3 reads TGTGCCAGCAGCTTAGACTGGGACAGTCTGGTTGGCTACACCTTC. Translated, it gives CASSLDWDSLVGYTF.

The rearrangement uses TRBV7-3 and TRBJ2-1; the D is unclear. Germline-derived CDR1 and CDR2 are SGHTA and FQGTGA. V lost 5 bases and J 10 bases, leaving 15 bases between the germline ends. The CDR3 spans 13 residues. The CDR3 here is CASSLSAAREQFF. The CDR3 coding sequence is TGTGCCAGCAGCCTTAGTGCTGCGCGGGAGCAGTTCTTC.

This clone was detected once. This chain links TRBV29-1 with TRBJ2-7; D is unclear. Per the germline V gene, CDR1 is SQVTM and CDR2 is ANQGSEA. The CDR3 runs to 14 residues. Deletions cut 2 bases from V and 6 bases from J, with 17 bases between. The DNA of the CDR3 is TGCAGCGTTGAAAGCCCGGGCAAAGTCCTCGAGCAGTACTTC. It yields the protein CSVESPGKVLEQYF.

The chain is built from TRBV5-1 and TRBJ2-5, with TRBD2 matching 10 bases. Germline CDR1 and CDR2: SGHRS and YFSETQ. This CDR3 contains 15 residues. V was clipped by 4 bases and J by 4 bases; unmatched bases: 7. CDR3 region: CASSKDWTSGETQYF. DNA of the CDR3: TGCGCCAGCAGCAAGGACTGGACTAGCGGAGAGACCCAGTACTTC.

The CDR3 is CASSPLHSAYEQYF. The CDR3 region has the DNA TGTGCCAGTAGCCCCCTTCATTCCGCCTACGAGCAGTACTTC. The rearrangement joins TRBV19 to TRBJ2-7; D ambiguous. Looked up from germline, CDR1 is LNHDA and CDR2 is SQIVND (reference sequence). The ends were cut back, 6 bases at V and 2 bases at J, with 14 bases in the middle. The CDR3 consists of 14 residues.

The gene calls are TRBV7-9 and TRBJ2-5; D might be TRBD1 or TRBD2, each matching 6 bases. V shed 4 bases and J shed 5 bases, with 14 bases lying between them. CDR3 length: 14 amino acids. The germline V gene has CDR1 SEHNR and CDR2 FQNEAQ (reference sequence). The CDR3 coding sequence is TGTGCCAGCAGCTCTGGGGGGCTATACGAGACCCAGTACTTC. Translation gives CASSSGGLYETQYF.

V usage is TRBV11-3 and J usage is TRBJ2-2; D tentatively fits TRBD1 or TRBD2 (5 bases each). The V end was cut by 5 bases, the J end by 0 bases, with 10 bases between. This CDR3 contains 15 residues. Germline CDR1 is SGHNT and CDR2 is YENEEA. This CDR3 reads CASSPGTANTGELFF. In nucleotides, the CDR3 is TGTGCCAGCAGCCCCGGGACGGCGAACACCGGGGAGCTGTTTTTT.

This chain uses TRBV4-3 with TRBJ2-7, with D possibly being TRBD1 (6 bases). The CDR3 runs 17 residues. The ends were cut back, 1 base at V and 0 bases at J, with 16 bases in the middle. Per germline, CDR1 LGHNA and CDR2 YSLEER. The CDR3 protein is CASSQGGTGSDSYEQYF. The CDR3 DNA sequence: TGCGCCAGCAGCCAAGGCGGAACAGGGTCCGACTCCTACGAGCAGTACTTC.

This chain links TRBV5-4 with TRBJ1-2; TRBD1 might be the D (5 bases). The CDR3 totals 13 residues. Germline CDR1 is SGHNT and CDR2 is YYREEE (reference sequence). V lost 5 bases and J lost 13, with 21 bases in between. Written as DNA, the CDR3 is TGTGCCAGCAGTTACAGACTAGGTGGGGACTGCACCTTC. This translates into CASSYRLGGDCTF. The variable domain in full, completed from reference TRBV5-4 and TRBJ1-2, reads ETGVTQSPTHLIKTRGQQVTLRCSSQSGHNTVSWYQQALGQGPQFIFQYYREEENGRGNFPPRFSGLQFPNYSSELNVNALELDDSALYLCASSYRLGGDCTFGSGTRLTVV.

By share of the sample, this clone is medium-sized. The chain employs TRBV6-1 and TRBJ2-7, with TRBD1 as a possible D gene (6 bases). The CDR3 spans 15 residues. Trimming shortened V by 7 bases and J by 0 bases, and 16 bases separated the two germline ends. Germline loops: CDR1 MNHNS, CDR2 SASEGT. CDR3 nucleotide sequence: TGTGCCAGCAAGGAAGTGACAGGTAGCTCCTACGAGCAGTACTTC. Translating it yields CASKEVTGSSYEQYF.

V usage is TRBV14 and J usage is TRBJ2-1, with 10 bases lining up with TRBD1. In germline, CDR1 is SGHDN, CDR2 FVKESK. V lost 8 bases and J lost 6; bases outside the gene matches: 7. The CDR3 spans 14 residues. The CDR3 reads CASGDRGLSNEQFF. The CDR3 DNA is TGTGCCAGCGGGGACAGGGGATTAAGCAATGAGCAGTTCTTC.

The rearrangement joins TRBV18 to TRBJ1-5; perhaps TRBD1 as D (5 bases). The germline V gene encodes CDR1 KGHSH and CDR2 LQKENI. V lost 3 bases, J lost 6 bases, and 12 bases lay in between. The CDR3 is made up of 14 amino acids. This chain's CDR3 is CASSPGREAQPQHF. The CDR3 nucleotides read TGTGCCAGCTCACCGGGCAGGGAGGCTCAGCCCCAGCATTTT.

The chain has TRBV2 and TRBJ2-5; D gene uncertain. This CDR3 spans 13 amino acids. The V gene lost 4 bases and the J gene lost 2 bases, with 8 bases spanning the gap. Germline V gene sequence: CDR1 SNHLY, CDR2 FYNNEI. The CDR3: CASSVRQQETQYF. The CDR3 coding sequence is TGTGCCAGCAGTGTGAGGCAGCAAGAGACCCAGTACTTC.

The rearrangement uses TRBV2 and TRBJ2-5, with TRBD2 identical over 15 bases. Germline values: CDR1 SNHLY, CDR2 FYNNEI. The CDR3 loop spans 18 amino acids. J gave up 7 bases and V 8 bases, and 17 bases lay outside the gene matches. The CDR3 protein is CASPRTSGGVADIVTQYF. DNA of the CDR3: TGTGCCAGCCCCCGGACTAGCGGGGGGGTGGCTGATATTGTGACCCAGTACTTC.

A note on this clone: Its ends do not fully match the called genes, so a read error is possible. This chain links TRBV7-2 with TRBJ2-4; D is undetermined. The length of the CDR3 is 12 residues. Germline CDR1 SGHTA, CDR2 FQGNSA. DNA of the CDR3: TGTGCCAGCACCTTAATCCCAAACATTCAGTACTTC. Its protein product is CASTLIPNIQYF.

This chain connects TRBV29-1 to TRBJ1-1, with D possibly TRBD1 on 5 matching bases. Per the germline V gene, CDR1 is SQVTM and CDR2 is ANQGSEA. Trimming removed 7 bases at V and 3 bases at J, with 18 bases between. This CDR3 is built from 14 residues. The CDR3 DNA follows: TGCAGCGGGGCCCGGGCAGGGTTAGACACTGAAGCTTTCTTT. Translating it yields CSGARAGLDTEAFF.

In this sample, this clone turned up a few times. V gene TRBV9 combines with J gene TRBJ1-2; tentative D call: TRBD1 (6 bases). Trimming shortened V by 3 bases and J by 2 bases, and 8 bases separated the two germline ends. The CDR3 length is 13 residues. Germline V CDR1 and CDR2: SGDLS, YYNGEE. CDR3 DNA: TGTGCCAGCAGCGACAGGGAGAACTATGGCTACACCTTC. Translated: CASSDRENYGYTF. Full variable domain (outside the CDR3, taken from reference TRBV9 and TRBJ1-2): DSGVTQTPKHLITATGQRVTLRCSPRSGDLSVYWYQQSLDQGLQFLIQYYNGEERAKGNILERFSAQQFPDLHSELNLSSLELGDSALYFCASSDRENYGYTFGSGTRLTVV.

The V and J genes are TRBV5-1 and TRBJ2-1; tentative D call: TRBD1 (6 bases). V was pared by 0 bases and J by 0 bases, with 13 bases between. Germline CDR1 reads SGHRS; CDR2 reads YFSETQ. The CDR3 contains 17 residues. CDR3: CASSLAPQGSSYNEQFF. As DNA, the CDR3 is TGCGCCAGCAGCTTGGCCCCACAGGGTAGCTCCTACAATGAGCAGTTCTTC.

This clone was seen a single time. This sequence joins TRBV5-4 and TRBJ1-1, with no clear D. CDR3 length: 16 amino acids. V dropped 1 base and J dropped 1 base, with 14 bases sitting between them. The V gene's germline CDR1 is SGHNT and CDR2 YYREEE (reference sequence). CDR3 in amino acids: CASSLNAEIQNTEAFF. CDR3 DNA: TGTGCCAGCAGCTTGAACGCGGAAATCCAGAACACTGAAGCTTTCTTT. The full variable domain, rest sourced from reference TRBV5-4 and TRBJ1-1, is ETGVTQSPTHLIKTRGQQVTLRCSSQSGHNTVSWYQQALGQGPQFIFQYYREEENGRGNFPPRFSGLQFPNYSSELNVNALELDDSALYLCASSLNAEIQNTEAFFGQGTRLTVV.